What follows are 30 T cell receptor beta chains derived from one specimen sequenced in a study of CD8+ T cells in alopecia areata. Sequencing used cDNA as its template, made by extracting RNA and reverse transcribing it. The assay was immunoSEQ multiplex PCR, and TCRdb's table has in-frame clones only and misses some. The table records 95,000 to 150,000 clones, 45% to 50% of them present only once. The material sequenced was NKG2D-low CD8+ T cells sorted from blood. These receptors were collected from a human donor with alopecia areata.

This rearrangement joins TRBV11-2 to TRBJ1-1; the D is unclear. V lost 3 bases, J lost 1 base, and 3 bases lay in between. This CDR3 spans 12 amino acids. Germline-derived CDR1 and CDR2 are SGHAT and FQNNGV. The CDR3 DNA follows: TGTGCCAGCAGCTTTAGGAACACTGAAGCTTTCTTT. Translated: CASSFRNTEAFF.

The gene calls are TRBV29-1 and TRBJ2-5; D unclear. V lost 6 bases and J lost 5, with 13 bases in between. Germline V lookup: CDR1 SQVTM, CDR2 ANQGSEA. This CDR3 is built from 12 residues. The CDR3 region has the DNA TGCAGCGTCCTCACTCCCATGGAGACCCAGTACTTC. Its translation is CSVLTPMETQYF. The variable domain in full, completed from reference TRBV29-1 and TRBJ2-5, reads SAVISQKPSRDICQRGTSLTIQCQVDSQVTMMFWYRQQPGQSLTLIATANQGSEATYESGFVIDKFPISRPNLTFSTLTVSNMSPEDSSIYLCSVLTPMETQYFGPGTRLLVL.

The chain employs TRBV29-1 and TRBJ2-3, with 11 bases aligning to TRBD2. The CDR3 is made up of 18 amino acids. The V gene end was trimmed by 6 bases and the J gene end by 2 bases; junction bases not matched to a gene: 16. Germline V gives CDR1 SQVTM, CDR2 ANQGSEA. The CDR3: CSVHPTGASGGHTDTQYF. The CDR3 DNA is TGCAGCGTCCACCCCACCGGGGCTAGCGGGGGGCACACAGATACGCAGTATTTT.

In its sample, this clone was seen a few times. The CDR3 DNA follows: TGCAGCGTTGGGTCTTTCACCTACGAGCAGTACTTC. Protein sequence: CSVGSFTYEQYF. V is TRBV29-1 and J is TRBJ2-7; D is uncertain. CDR3 length equals 12 residues. Trimming shortened V by 4 bases and J by 2 bases, and 9 bases separated the two germline ends. The germline gives CDR1 SQVTM, CDR2 ANQGSEA.

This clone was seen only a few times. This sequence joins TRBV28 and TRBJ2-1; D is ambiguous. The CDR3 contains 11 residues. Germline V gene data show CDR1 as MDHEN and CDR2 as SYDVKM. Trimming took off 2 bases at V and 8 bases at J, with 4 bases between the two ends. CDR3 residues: CASSLGHEQFF. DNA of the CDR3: TGTGCCAGCAGTTTAGGGCATGAGCAGTTCTTC.

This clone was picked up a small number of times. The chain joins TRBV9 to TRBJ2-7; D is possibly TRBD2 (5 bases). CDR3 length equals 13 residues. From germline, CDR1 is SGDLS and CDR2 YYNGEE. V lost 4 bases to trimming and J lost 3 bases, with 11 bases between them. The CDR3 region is CASSQGGYYEQYF. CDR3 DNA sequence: TGTGCCAGCAGCCAAGGAGGCTACTACGAGCAGTACTTC.

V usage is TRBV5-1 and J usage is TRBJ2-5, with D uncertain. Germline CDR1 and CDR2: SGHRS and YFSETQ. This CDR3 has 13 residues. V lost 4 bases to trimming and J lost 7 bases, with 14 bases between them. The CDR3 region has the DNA TGCGCCAGCAGCCCCCCCGTCGCGTGGACCCAGTACTTC. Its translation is CASSPPVAWTQYF.

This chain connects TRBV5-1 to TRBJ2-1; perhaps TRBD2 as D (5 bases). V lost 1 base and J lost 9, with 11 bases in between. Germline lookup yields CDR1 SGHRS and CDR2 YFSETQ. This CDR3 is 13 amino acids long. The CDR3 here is CASSLSGIGEQFF. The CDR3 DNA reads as TGCGCCAGCAGCTTGTCGGGGATAGGTGAGCAGTTCTTC.

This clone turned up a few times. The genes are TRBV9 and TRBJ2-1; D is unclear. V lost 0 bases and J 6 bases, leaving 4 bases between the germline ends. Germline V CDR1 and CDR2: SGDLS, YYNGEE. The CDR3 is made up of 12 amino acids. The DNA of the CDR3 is TGTGCCAGCAGCGTAGGTCCCAATGAGCAGTTCTTC. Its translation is CASSVGPNEQFF.

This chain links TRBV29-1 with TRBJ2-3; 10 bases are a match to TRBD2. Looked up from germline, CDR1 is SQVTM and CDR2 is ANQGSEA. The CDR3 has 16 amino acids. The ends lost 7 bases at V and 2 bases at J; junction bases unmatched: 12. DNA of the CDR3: TGCAGCGGCGTTTTGGCCGGGACTAGCGCCACAGATACGCAGTATTTT. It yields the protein CSGVLAGTSATDTQYF.

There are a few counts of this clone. This CDR3 is CASGTGGGMNTEAFF. The DNA for the CDR3 is TGTGCCAGCGGGACAGGGGGCGGAATGAACACTGAAGCTTTCTTT. The chain links TRBV27 to TRBJ1-1; TRBD1 aligns across 12 bases. Germline values: CDR1 MNHEY, CDR2 SMNVEV (reference sequence). The junction had 4 bases not matched to a gene; V was cut back by 8 bases and J by 0 bases. This CDR3 region has 15 residues.

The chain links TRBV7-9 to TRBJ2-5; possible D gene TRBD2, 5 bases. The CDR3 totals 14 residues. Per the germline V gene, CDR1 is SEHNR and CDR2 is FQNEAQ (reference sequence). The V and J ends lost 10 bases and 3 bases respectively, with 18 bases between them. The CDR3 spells CATRGILIEETQYF. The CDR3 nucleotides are TGTGCCACCCGGGGAATCCTAATCGAAGAGACCCAGTACTTC. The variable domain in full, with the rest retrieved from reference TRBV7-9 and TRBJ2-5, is DTGVSQNPRHKITKRGQNVTFRCDPISEHNRLYWYRQTLGQGPEFLTYFQNEAQLEKSRLLSDRFSAERPKGSFSTLEIQRTEQGDSAMYLCATRGILIEETQYFGPGTRLLVL.

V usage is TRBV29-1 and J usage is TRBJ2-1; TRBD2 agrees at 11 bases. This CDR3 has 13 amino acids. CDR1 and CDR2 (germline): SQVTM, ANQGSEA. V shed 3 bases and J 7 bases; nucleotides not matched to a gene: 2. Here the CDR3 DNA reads TGCAGCGTTGAGGGACTAGCGGAAAATGAGCAGTTCTTC. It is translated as CSVEGLAENEQFF.

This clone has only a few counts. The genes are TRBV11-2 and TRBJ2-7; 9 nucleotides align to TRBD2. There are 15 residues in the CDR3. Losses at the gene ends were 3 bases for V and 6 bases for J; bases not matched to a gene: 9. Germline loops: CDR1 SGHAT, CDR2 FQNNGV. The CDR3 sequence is CASSFSRSSGSEQYF. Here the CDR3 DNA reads TGTGCCAGCAGCTTTTCTCGTAGTAGCGGGAGCGAGCAGTACTTC. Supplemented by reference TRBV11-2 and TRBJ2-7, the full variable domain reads EAGVAQSPRYKIIEKRQSVAFWCNPISGHATLYWYQQILGQGPKLLIQFQNNGVVDDSQLPKDRFSAERLKGVDSTLKIQPAKLEDSAVYLCASSFSRSSGSEQYFGPGTRLTVT.

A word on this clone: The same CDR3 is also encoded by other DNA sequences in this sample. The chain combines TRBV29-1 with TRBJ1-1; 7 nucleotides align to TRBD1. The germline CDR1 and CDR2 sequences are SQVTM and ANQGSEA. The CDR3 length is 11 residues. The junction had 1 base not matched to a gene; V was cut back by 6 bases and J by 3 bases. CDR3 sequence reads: CSVDRDTEAFF. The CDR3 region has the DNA TGCAGCGTCGACAGGGACACTGAAGCTTTCTTT. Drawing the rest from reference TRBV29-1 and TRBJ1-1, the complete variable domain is SAVISQKPSRDICQRGTSLTIQCQVDSQVTMMFWYRQQPGQSLTLIATANQGSEATYESGFVIDKFPISRPNLTFSTLTVSNMSPEDSSIYLCSVDRDTEAFFGQGTRLTVV.

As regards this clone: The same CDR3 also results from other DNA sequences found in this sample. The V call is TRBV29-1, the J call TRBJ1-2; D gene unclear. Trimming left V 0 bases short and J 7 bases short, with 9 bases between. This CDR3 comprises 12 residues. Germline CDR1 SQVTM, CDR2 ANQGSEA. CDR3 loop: CSVEEGRGGYTF. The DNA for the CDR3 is TGCAGCGTTGAAGAAGGCCGAGGTGGCTACACCTTC.

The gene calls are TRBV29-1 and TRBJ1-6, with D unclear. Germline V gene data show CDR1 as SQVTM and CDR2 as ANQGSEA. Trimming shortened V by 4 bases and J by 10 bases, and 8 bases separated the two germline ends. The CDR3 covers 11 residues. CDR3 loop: CSVGDISPLHF. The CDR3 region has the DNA TGCAGCGTTGGCGACATCTCACCCCTCCACTTT.

The CDR3 spells CASSQDRAGTGDQPQHF. The CDR3 DNA sequence: TGCGCCAGCAGCCAAGATAGGGCGGGCACTGGGGATCAGCCCCAGCATTTT. V and J are TRBV4-1 and TRBJ1-5; D is undetermined. CDR1 is MGHRA and CDR2 is YSYEKL in the germline V gene. This CDR3 comprises 17 residues. Trimming shortened V by 0 bases and J by 5 bases, and 17 bases separated the two germline ends.

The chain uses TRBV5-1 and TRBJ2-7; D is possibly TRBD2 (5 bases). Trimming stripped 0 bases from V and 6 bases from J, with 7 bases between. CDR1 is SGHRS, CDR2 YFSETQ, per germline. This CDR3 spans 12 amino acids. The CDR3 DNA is TGCGCCAGCAGCTTGGGAGGGAGCGAGCAGTACTTC. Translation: CASSLGGSEQYF.

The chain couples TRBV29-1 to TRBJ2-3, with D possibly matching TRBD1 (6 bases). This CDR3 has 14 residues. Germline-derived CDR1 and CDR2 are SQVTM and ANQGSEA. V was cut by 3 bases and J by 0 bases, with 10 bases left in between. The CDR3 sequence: CSVEGHLSTDTQYF. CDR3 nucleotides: TGCAGCGTTGAGGGACACTTAAGCACAGATACGCAGTATTTT.

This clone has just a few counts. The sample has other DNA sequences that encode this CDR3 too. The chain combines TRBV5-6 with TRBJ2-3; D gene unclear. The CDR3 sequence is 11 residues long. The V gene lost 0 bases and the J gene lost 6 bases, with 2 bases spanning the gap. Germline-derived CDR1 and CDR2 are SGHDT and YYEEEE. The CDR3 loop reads CASSLGDTQYF. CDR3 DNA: TGTGCCAGCAGCTTGGGGGATACGCAGTATTTT. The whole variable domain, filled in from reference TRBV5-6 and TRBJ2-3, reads DAGVTQSPTHLIKTRGQQVTLRCSPKSGHDTVSWYQQALGQGPQFIFQYYEEEERQRGNFPDRFSGHQFPNYSSELNVNALLLGDSALYLCASSLGDTQYFGPGTRLTVL.

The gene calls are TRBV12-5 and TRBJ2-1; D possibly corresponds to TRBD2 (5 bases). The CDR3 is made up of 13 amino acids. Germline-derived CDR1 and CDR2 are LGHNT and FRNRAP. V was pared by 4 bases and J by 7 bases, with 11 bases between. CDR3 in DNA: TGTGCTAGTGGTTCCCCTAGCAAGAATGAGCAGTTCTTC. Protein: CASGSPSKNEQFF.

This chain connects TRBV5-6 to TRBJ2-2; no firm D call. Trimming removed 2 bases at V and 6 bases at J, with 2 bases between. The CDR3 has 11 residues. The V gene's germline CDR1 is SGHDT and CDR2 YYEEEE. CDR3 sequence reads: CASSFSGELFF. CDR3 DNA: TGTGCCAGCAGCTTCTCCGGGGAGCTGTTTTTT.

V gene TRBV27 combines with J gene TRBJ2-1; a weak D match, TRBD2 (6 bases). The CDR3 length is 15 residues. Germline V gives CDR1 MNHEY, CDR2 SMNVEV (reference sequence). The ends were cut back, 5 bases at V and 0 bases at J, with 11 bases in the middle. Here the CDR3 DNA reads TGTGCCAGCAGTATCGGGGGTTTCTCCTACAATGAGCAGTTCTTC. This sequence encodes CASSIGGFSYNEQFF.

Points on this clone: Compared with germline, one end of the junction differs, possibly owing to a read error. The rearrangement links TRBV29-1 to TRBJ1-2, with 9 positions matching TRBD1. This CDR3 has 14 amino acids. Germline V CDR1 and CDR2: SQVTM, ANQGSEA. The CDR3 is CSAEGQGPNYGYTF. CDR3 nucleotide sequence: TGCAGCGCTGAAGGACAGGGGCCTAACTATGGCTACACCTTC.

This CDR3 reads CASSQMALEYEQYF. The CDR3 DNA sequence: TGCGCCAGCAGCCAGATGGCCCTGGAGTACGAGCAGTACTTC. The V and J genes are TRBV4-1 and TRBJ2-7; D is unclear. The CDR3 runs 14 residues. Trimming left V 3 bases short and J 4 bases short, with 13 bases between. From germline, CDR1 is MGHRA and CDR2 YSYEKL.

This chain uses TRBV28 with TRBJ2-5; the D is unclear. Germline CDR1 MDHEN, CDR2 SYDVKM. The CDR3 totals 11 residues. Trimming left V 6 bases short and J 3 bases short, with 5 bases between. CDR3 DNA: TGTGCCAGCAGGCAGAAAGAGACCCAGTACTTC. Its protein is CASRQKETQYF. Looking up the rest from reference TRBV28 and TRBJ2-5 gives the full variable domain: DVKVTQSSRYLVKRTGEKVFLECVQDMDHENMFWYRQDPGLGLRLIYFSYDVKMKEKGDIPEGYSVSREKKERFSLILESASTNQTSMYLCASRQKETQYFGPGTRLLVL.

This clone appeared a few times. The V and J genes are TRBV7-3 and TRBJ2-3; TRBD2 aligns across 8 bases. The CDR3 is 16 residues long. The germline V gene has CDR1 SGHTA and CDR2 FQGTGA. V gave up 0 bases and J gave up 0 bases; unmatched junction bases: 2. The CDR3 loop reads CASSLTSGESTDTQYF. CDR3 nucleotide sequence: TGTGCCAGCAGCTTAACTAGCGGGGAAAGCACAGATACGCAGTATTTT.

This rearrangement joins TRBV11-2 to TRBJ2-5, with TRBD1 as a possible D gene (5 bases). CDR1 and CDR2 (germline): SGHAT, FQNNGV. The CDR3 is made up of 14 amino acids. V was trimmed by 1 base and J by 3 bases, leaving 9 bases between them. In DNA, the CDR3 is TGTGCCAGCAGCTTAGGATGGGGCGAAGAGACCCAGTACTTC. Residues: CASSLGWGEETQYF.

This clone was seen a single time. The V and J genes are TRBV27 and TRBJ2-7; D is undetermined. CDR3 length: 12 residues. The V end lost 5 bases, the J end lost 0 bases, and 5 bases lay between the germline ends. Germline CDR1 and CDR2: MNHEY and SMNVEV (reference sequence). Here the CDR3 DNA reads TGTGCCAGCAGTCCGAGCTCCTACGAGCAGTACTTC. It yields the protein CASSPSSYEQYF.